The clone carrying this TCR beta chain was detected only a few times. Antigen: not known. The data are from a study of T cells in Graves' hyperthyroidism and ophthalmopathy. Whole-study results and caveats: Among clonotypes expanded in thyroid above 0.001, most were also found in blood.

With V trimmed by 4 bases and J by 2 bases, 4 bases remained unmatched. Germline V CDR1 and CDR2: SGHTA, FQGNSA. The CDR3 covers 14 residues. TCR beta CDR3 sequences were amplified from RNA transcripts. Initially, a first-round RT-PCR of the TCR CDR3 employed the HTBI primer set. TCRdb itself ran the multiplex PCR reads through MiXCR, one entry per CDR3 protein. Counted here are 450,000 to 600,000 distinct CDR3 sequences, approximately 14% occurring once; the ten biggest clones make up roughly 14%. Diagnosis rested on symptoms, serum thyroxine and TRAb, thyroid ultrasound, and orbital computed tomography.

The TCR comes from a woman in her forties with Graves' hyperthyroidism. The genes are TRBV7-2 and TRBJ2-5; 7 bases match TRBD1. The sequenced sample was blood. CDR3 nucleotide sequence: TGTGCCAGCAGCTGGACAGGACCGCAAGAGACCCAGTACTTC. Translating gives CASSWTGPQETQYF.